This passage covers 2 T cell receptor beta chains from one sample sequenced in a study of T cells in Graves' hyperthyroidism and ophthalmopathy. Regions amplified from RNA transcripts were the TCR beta CDR3 regions. The primer set for the first-round RT-PCR of the TCR CDR3 was HTBI. TCRdb re-called the multiplex PCR reads with MiXCR, one entry per CDR3 protein. The data show some 250,000 distinct CDR3 sequences, roughly 15% seen once. Specimen: blood. Receptors originate from a woman in her 50s with Graves' hyperthyroidism that later progressed to Graves' ophthalmopathy.

A few counts support this clonotype. The rearrangement uses TRBV28 and TRBJ1-6; D possibly corresponds to TRBD1 (6 bases). Germline assignment: CDR1 MDHEN and CDR2 SYDVKM. The CDR3 is 14 residues long. Trimming stripped 3 bases from V and 7 bases from J, with 10 bases between. The CDR3 nucleotides read TGTGCCAGCAGTTTCTGGGACACCAATTCACCCCTCCACTTT. Translation gives CASSFWDTNSPLHF.

The table lists this clonotype with many counts. This chain connects TRBV9 to TRBJ1-2; D gene ambiguous. The CDR3 spans 13 residues. V lost 0 bases, J lost 4 bases, and 7 bases lay in between. Germline CDR1 is SGDLS and CDR2 is YYNGEE. CDR3 residues: CASSVDSSYGYTF. In DNA form, the CDR3 reads TGTGCCAGCAGCGTAGACAGCTCCTATGGCTACACCTTC.